The rows below give T cell receptor beta chains drawn from one sample of a study of blood T cell repertoires in COVID-19. Only in-frame clones appear in the TCRdb table, and some are missing; sequencing was by immunoSEQ multiplex PCR. The table lists under 150,000 clones, 80% to 90% of them singletons. Sequences were obtained from PBMCs or T cells enriched from blood (not recorded which). Receptors originate from a man aged 35-49 years with acute COVID-19. Both conserved end residues are part of each CDR3. The D gene is left open where the match is weak. Clone size appears in some rows only: once, few, many, or a class for an expanded clone.

V: TRBV28; J: TRBJ1-3; D: -; size: -; DNA: TGTGCCAGCAGTTCCGGACATCTCTCTGGAAACACCATATATTTT; CDR3: CASSSGHLSGNTIYF
V: TRBV4-2; J: TRBJ1-6; D: TRBD1; size: -; DNA: TGTGCCAGCAGCCCGGGACAGGGTTTATCTCCTAATTCACCCCTCCACTTT; CDR3: CASSPGQGLSPNSPLHF
V: TRBV7-2; J: TRBJ2-3; D: -; size: -; DNA: TGTGCCAGCAGCTATAGTTATACGCAGTATTTT; CDR3: CASSYSYTQYF
V: TRBV6-5; J: TRBJ1-4; D: TRBD1; size: few; DNA: TGTGCCAGCTTCCCGGGACAGGCTAATGAAAAACTGTTTTTT; CDR3: CASFPGQANEKLFF
V: TRBV24-1; J: TRBJ2-7; D: TRBD1; size: -; DNA: TGTGCCACCAGTGATCGAGAGGGGCGAGCCATCATTGTGGGGACAGGGGACTCCTACGAGCAGTACTTC; CDR3: CATSDREGRAIIVGTGDSYEQYF
V: TRBV28; J: TRBJ1-5; D: TRBD1; size: -; DNA: TGTGCCAGCAGTTTGCGCCCGGGACAGAGAAATCAGCCCCAGCATTTT; CDR3: CASSLRPGQRNQPQHF
V: TRBV3-1/TRBV3-2; J: TRBJ2-1; D: TRBD2; size: once; DNA: TGTGCCAGCAGCCAAGGGCGGGAGGGCCATGAGCAGTTCTTC; CDR3: CASSQGREGHEQFF
V: TRBV10-3; J: TRBJ2-7; D: -; size: -; DNA: TGTGCCATCACTGCGGACAGAGGGGTTTCCTACGAGCAGTACTTC; CDR3: CAITADRGVSYEQYF
V: TRBV6-6; J: TRBJ2-3; D: TRBD2; size: -; DNA: TGTGCCAGCAGTTTAGCGGGGAGCACAGATACGCAGTATTTT; CDR3: CASSLAGSTDTQYF
V: TRBV3-1/TRBV3-2; J: TRBJ1-5; D: -; size: -; DNA: TGTGCCAGCAGCCAAGATCAGGGCAGTGGATCAAATCAGCCCCAGCATTTT; CDR3: CASSQDQGSGSNQPQHF
V: TRBV21-1; J: TRBJ2-7; D: -; size: -; DNA: TGTGCCAGCAGCAAAATTATAAAGCGGGACAACTCCTACGAGCAGTACTTC; CDR3: CASSKIIKRDNSYEQYF
V: TRBV5-6; J: TRBJ1-1; D: TRBD1; size: -; DNA: TGTGCCAGCAGCTTGGAGCAGGGGGAAAACACTGAAGCTTTCTTT; CDR3: CASSLEQGENTEAFF
V: TRBV5-6; J: TRBJ2-2; D: -; size: -; DNA: TGTGCCAGCAGCGAGAACGGGGAGCTGTTTTTT; CDR3: CASSENGELFF
V: TRBV11-2; J: TRBJ2-3; D: TRBD2; size: -; DNA: TGTGCCAGCAGCTTTGTGGTAGCGGGAGAAGATACGCAGTATTTT; CDR3: CASSFVVAGEDTQYF
V: TRBV3-1/TRBV3-2; J: TRBJ1-5; D: -; size: -; DNA: TGTGCCAGCAGCCCCACAGGGAACCCTCAGCCCCAGCATTTT; CDR3: CASSPTGNPQPQHF
V: TRBV5-1; J: TRBJ2-7; D: TRBD1; size: -; DNA: TGCGCCAGCAGCCCGGACAGGGACTCCTACGAGCAGTACTTC; CDR3: CASSPDRDSYEQYF
V: TRBV18; J: TRBJ1-2; D: -; size: -; DNA: TGTGCCAGCTCTCGCGATGGGACTCTCTATGGCTACACCTTC; CDR3: CASSRDGTLYGYTF
V: TRBV19; J: TRBJ1-5; D: -; size: few; DNA: TGTGCCACGAGTTTGTCGGGCAATCAGCCCCAGCATTTT; CDR3: CATSLSGNQPQHF
V: TRBV5-1; J: TRBJ2-3; D: TRBD1; size: -; DNA: TGCGCCAGCAGCCCCGGGACAGGGGGCGCATCCACAGATACGCAGTATTTT; CDR3: CASSPGTGGASTDTQYF
V: TRBV7-2; J: TRBJ2-7; D: -; size: -; DNA: TGTGCCAGCAGCTTACGGGGGAGCGAGCAGTACTTC; CDR3: CASSLRGSEQYF
V: TRBV4-2; J: TRBJ2-5; D: TRBD2; size: -; DNA: TGTGCCAGCAGCCCATCGACTAGCGGCCAAGAGACCCAGTACTTC; CDR3: CASSPSTSGQETQYF
V: TRBV29-1; J: TRBJ2-1; D: TRBD2; size: -; DNA: TGCAGCGTTGAAGATCGTGTGAGGAGCGGGGGGCTATACAATGAGCAGTTCTTC; CDR3: CSVEDRVRSGGLYNEQFF
V: TRBV2; J: TRBJ2-6; D: -; size: -; DNA: TGTGCCAGCAGTGAAGTTCTCTCTGGGGCCAACGTCCTGACTTTC; CDR3: CASSEVLSGANVLTF
V: TRBV11-2; J: TRBJ1-1; D: TRBD1; size: few; DNA: TGTGCCAGCAGCTTAGGGGCAGGGGGATGGACTGAAGCTTTCTTT; CDR3: CASSLGAGGWTEAFF
V: TRBV6-5; J: TRBJ1-1; D: -; size: -; DNA: TGTGCCAGCAGTTACTCGCAAGGGAGCACTGAAGCTTTCTTT; CDR3: CASSYSQGSTEAFF
V: TRBV5-1; J: TRBJ2-2; D: -; size: -; DNA: TGCGCCTCCCGATTGGGGGACATAGAGACCGGGGAGCTGTTTTTT; CDR3: CASRLGDIETGELFF
V: TRBV6-5; J: TRBJ2-7; D: -; size: -; DNA: TGTGCCAGCAGTTATAGGCAGGGTCACGTCGAGCAGTACTTC; CDR3: CASSYRQGHVEQYF
V: TRBV28; J: TRBJ1-1; D: -; size: -; DNA: TGTGCCAGCAGTTGGACTGCCAAGACTGAAGCTTTCTTT; CDR3: CASSWTAKTEAFF
V: TRBV7-9; J: TRBJ2-3; D: TRBD2; size: -; DNA: TGTGCCAGCAGAGAGAGCGGGGGGCAAGATACGCAGTATTTT; CDR3: CASRESGGQDTQYF
V: TRBV6-6; J: TRBJ2-3; D: -; size: -; DNA: TGTGCCAGCAGTCCCCCAGAGAGGGCGGGAAGCACAGATACGCAGTATTTT; CDR3: CASSPPERAGSTDTQYF
V: TRBV11-1; J: TRBJ1-1; D: -; size: -; DNA: TGTGCCAGCAGCTTACATTCTGAAGCTTTCTTT; CDR3: CASSLHSEAFF
V: TRBV7-6; J: TRBJ2-2; D: TRBD2; size: once; DNA: TGTGCCAGCAGCTTAGACAGCGGGGCCGGGGAGCTGTTTTTT; CDR3: CASSLDSGAGELFF
V: TRBV3-1/TRBV3-2; J: TRBJ2-1; D: TRBD2; size: -; DNA: TGTGCCAGCAGCCAGCTAGCGGGGGGGATTTACAATGAGCAGTTCTTC; CDR3: CASSQLAGGIYNEQFF
V: TRBV7-9; J: TRBJ2-3; D: -; size: -; DNA: TGTGCCAGCAGCCGGACTTGGGGAGAAGAGGGAACAGATACGCAGTATTTT; CDR3: CASSRTWGEEGTDTQYF
V: TRBV6-5; J: TRBJ1-2; D: TRBD1; size: -; DNA: TGTGCCAGCAGTCGTACAGGGGTGCTCAGCTATGGCTACACCTTC; CDR3: CASSRTGVLSYGYTF
V: TRBV28; J: TRBJ2-5; D: TRBD1; size: -; DNA: TGTGCCAGCAGTCTAGGGGGCCGGGAGACCCAGTACTTC; CDR3: CASSLGGRETQYF
V: TRBV29-1; J: TRBJ1-2; D: TRBD1; size: -; DNA: TGCAGCGTTGTGGCTTTGGGACAGGGGGGAACTGGCTACACCTTC; CDR3: CSVVALGQGGTGYTF
V: TRBV6-5; J: TRBJ2-7; D: TRBD1; size: -; DNA: TGTGCCAGCAGAATTCGGACAGGGTCGGGCGAGCAGTACTTC; CDR3: CASRIRTGSGEQYF
V: TRBV7-9; J: TRBJ2-1; D: -; size: -; DNA: TGTGCCAGCAGCTTATCCCAGGGGATCTGGGACAATGAGCAGTTCTTC; CDR3: CASSLSQGIWDNEQFF
V: TRBV11-2; J: TRBJ2-7; D: TRBD2; size: -; DNA: TGTGCCAGCAGCTTAGGCCCTAGCGGGATATCCTACGAGCAGTACTTC; CDR3: CASSLGPSGISYEQYF
V: TRBV2; J: TRBJ1-2; D: TRBD1; size: -; DNA: TGTGCCAGCAGTTACAGGGGGCGAAACTATGGCTACACCTTC; CDR3: CASSYRGRNYGYTF
V: TRBV9; J: TRBJ2-1; D: -; size: -; DNA: TGTGCCAGCAGCACCTACAGCTCCTACAATGAGCAGTTCTTC; CDR3: CASSTYSSYNEQFF
V: TRBV3-1/TRBV3-2; J: TRBJ1-1; D: -; size: once; DNA: TGTGCCAGCAGCCAAGAGGCAGGTCGTTTGACTGAAGCTTTCTTT; CDR3: CASSQEAGRLTEAFF